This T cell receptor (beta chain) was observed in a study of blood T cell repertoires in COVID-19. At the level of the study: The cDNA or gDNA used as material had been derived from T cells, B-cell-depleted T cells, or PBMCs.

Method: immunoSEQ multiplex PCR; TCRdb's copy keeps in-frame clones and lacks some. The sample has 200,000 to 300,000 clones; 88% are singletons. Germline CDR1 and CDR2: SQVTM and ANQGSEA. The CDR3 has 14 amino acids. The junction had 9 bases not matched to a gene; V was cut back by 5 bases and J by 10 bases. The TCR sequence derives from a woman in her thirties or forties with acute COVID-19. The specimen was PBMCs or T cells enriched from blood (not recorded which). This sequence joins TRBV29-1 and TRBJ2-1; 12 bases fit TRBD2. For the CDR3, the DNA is TGCAGCGTTTTCCTAGCGGGAGGGCTTAGAGAGCAGTTCTTC. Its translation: CSVFLAGGLREQFF.